The 2 T cell receptor beta chains reported below all come from one sample, sequenced in a study of cytotoxic CD8 clonotypes in ibrutinib-treated CLL (dated by TCRdb to about 2021). The library came from the immunoSEQ multiplex PCR assay. This immuneACCESS table, as held by TCRdb, lists in-frame sequences with V and J called but not all clones. Of the missing ones, under half trace to an unresolved V gene in checked studies; the others have no known cause. Here the sample has 150,000 to 250,000 clones; roughly 72% occur a single time. Roughly 12% of the sample is taken by the ten largest. This specimen's time point label, interpreted: roughly 2 years on ibrutinib. The specimen comprised PBMCs, sampled after 24 months of ibrutinib treatment. The receptor set was obtained from a human donor with chronic lymphocytic leukemia.

The V and J genes are TRBV6-9 and TRBJ2-3; no clear D. Germline-derived CDR1 and CDR2 are MNHGY and SVAAGI. Trimming took off 11 bases at V and 4 bases at J, with 10 bases between the two ends. The CDR3 totals 11 residues. CDR3 DNA: TGTGCCGCCCCCATAGCAGATACGCAGTATTTT. Protein: CAAPIADTQYF.

J is TRBJ2-1 and V is TRBV5-1, with no clear D. Trimming removed 0 bases from V and 4 bases from J, with 11 bases in between. CDR1 and CDR2 (germline): SGHRS, YFSETQ. This CDR3 contains 15 residues. This CDR3 is CASSLDLDRYNEQFF. CDR3 sequence (DNA): TGCGCCAGCAGCTTGGATCTAGATCGATACAATGAGCAGTTCTTC.